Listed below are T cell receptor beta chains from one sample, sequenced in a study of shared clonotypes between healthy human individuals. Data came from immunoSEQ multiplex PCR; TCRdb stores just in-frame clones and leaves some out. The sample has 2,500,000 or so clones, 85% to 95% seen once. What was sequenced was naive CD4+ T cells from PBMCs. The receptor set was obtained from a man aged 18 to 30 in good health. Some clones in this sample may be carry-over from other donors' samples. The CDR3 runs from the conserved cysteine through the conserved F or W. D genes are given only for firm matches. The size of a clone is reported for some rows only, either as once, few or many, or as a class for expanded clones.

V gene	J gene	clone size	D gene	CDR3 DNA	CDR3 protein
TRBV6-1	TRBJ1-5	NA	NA	TGTGCCAGCAGCCACAATCAGCCCCAGCATTTT	CASSHNQPQHF
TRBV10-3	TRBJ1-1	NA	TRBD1	TGTGCCATCAGTCTGACAGGGGGCACTGAAGCTTTCTTT	CAISLTGGTEAFF
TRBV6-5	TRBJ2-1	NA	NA	TGTGCCAGCAGTTATTTGGGCTACAATGAGCAGTTCTTC	CASSYLGYNEQFF
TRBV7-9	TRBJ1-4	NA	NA	TGTGCCAGCAGCACACAGGGTATGAGTGAAAAACTGTTTTTT	CASSTQGMSEKLFF
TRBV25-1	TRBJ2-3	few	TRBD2	TGTGCCAGCAGTGATGGGACTAGCGGGTACACAGATACGCAGTATTTT	CASSDGTSGYTDTQYF
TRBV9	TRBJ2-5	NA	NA	TGTGCCAGCAGCGTAGCTAGGACCGCGGGGGAGACCCAGTACTTC	CASSVARTAGETQYF
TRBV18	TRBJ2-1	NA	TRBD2	TGTGCCAGCTCACCAGAGATACTAGCGACTACCTACAATGAGCAGTTCTTC	CASSPEILATTYNEQFF
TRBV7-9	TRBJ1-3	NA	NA	TGTGCCAGCAGCGCCGGCCCCGATGGCACCATATATTTT	CASSAGPDGTIYF
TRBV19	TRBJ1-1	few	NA	TGTGCCAGCAAACACGACAGACCAAACACTGAAGCTTTCTTT	CASKHDRPNTEAFF
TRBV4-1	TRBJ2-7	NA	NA	TGCGCCAGCAGCCAGACCGACAGCACCTACGAGCAGTACTTC	CASSQTDSTYEQYF
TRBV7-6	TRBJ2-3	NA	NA	TGTGCCAGCAGCTTAGTCCCTGGGAGGAGCACAGATACGCAGTATTTT	CASSLVPGRSTDTQYF
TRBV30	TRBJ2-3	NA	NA	TGTGCCTGGAGCTGGATAGCAGATACGCAGTATTTT	CAWSWIADTQYF
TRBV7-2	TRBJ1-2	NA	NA	TGTGCCAGCAGCTTAATTGGCAGGGCGGAATCAGGCTACACCTTC	CASSLIGRAESGYTF
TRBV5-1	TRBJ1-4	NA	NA	TGCGCCAGCAGGCCCGGGACGGCTGATGAAAAACTGTTTTTT	CASRPGTADEKLFF
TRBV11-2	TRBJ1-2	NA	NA	TGTGCCAGCAGCTTAGTAGGGACGGACTCCGGAGGCTACACCTTC	CASSLVGTDSGGYTF
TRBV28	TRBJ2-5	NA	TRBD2	TGTGCCAGCAGCAAAAGCGGGAGGGCCTTGGAGACCCAGTACTTC	CASSKSGRALETQYF
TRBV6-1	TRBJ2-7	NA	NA	TGTGCCAGCAGGGCAACCTACAGTAGCTCCTACGAGCAGTACTTC	CASRATYSSSYEQYF
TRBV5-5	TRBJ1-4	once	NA	TGTGCCAGCAGCTCAGGAAATGAAAAACTGTTTTTT	CASSSGNEKLFF
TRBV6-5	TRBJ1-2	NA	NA	TGTGCCAGCATCGCCCCACGTGCTAACTATGGCTACACCTTC	CASIAPRANYGYTF
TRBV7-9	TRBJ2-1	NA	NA	TGTGCCAGCAGCTTAGGAAGGGGGAGAAACAATGAGCAGTTCTTC	CASSLGRGRNNEQFF
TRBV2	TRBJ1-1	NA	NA	TGTGCCAGCAGTGAATTTTTGTCGAACACTGAAGCTTTCTTT	CASSEFLSNTEAFF